This T cell receptor (beta chain) was retrieved from a study of shared clonotypes between healthy human individuals. Trimming cost V 6 bases and J 4 bases; bases outside gene matches: 8. The V gene's germline CDR1 is SEHNR and CDR2 FQNEAQ (reference sequence). CDR3 length: 15 amino acids. Sequenced by immunoSEQ multiplex PCR; TCRdb stores in-frame clones only, minus some. The data show about 1.5 million clones, with approximately 97% seen just once and roughly 1.1% held by the top ten. Partitioning of CD4+ cells yielded a CD45RA+ naive subset and a CD45RA-negative memory subset. About this clone itself: The antigen is undetermined.

Study-level findings and limits: Between a few donors, naive CD4 clonotypes were shared at a level of about 5%. Rarefaction showed sorted-subset sequencing was incomplete despite large depth. Only blood samples were collected, and tissue repertoires likely differ.

The sequence was collected from a man younger than 45 in good health. The sample consisted of naive CD4+ T cells sorted from blood. The subset denotes: CD45RA+ positively selected. The chain has TRBV7-9 and TRBJ2-7, with 11 bases aligning to TRBD1. The CDR3 DNA is TGTGCCAGCAGTTACCGGGACAGGGGGGTGTACGAGCAGTACTTC. It codes for CASSYRDRGVYEQYF.